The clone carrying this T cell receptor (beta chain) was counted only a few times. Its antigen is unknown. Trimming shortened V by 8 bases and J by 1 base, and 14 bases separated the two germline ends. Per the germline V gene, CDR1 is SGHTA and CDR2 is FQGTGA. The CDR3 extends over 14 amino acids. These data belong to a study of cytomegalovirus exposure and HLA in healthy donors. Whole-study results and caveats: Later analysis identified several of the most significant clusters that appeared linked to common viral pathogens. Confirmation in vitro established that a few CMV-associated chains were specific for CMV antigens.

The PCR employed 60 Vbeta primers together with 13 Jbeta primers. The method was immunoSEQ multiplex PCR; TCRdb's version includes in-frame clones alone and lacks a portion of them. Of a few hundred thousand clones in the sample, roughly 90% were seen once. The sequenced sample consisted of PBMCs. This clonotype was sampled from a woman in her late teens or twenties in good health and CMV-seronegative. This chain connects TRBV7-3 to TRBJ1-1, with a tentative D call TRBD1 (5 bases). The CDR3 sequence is CASAIDSANTEAFF. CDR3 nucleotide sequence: TGTGCCAGCGCGATCGACAGCGCGAACACTGAAGCTTTCTTT. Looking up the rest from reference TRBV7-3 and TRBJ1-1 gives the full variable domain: GAGVSQTPSNKVTEKGKYVELRCDPISGHTALYWYRQSLGQGPEFLIYFQGTGAADDSGLPNDRFFAVRPEGSVSTLKIQRTERGDSAVYLCASAIDSANTEAFFGQGTRLTVV.